The present T cell receptor (beta chain) was sequenced within a study of cytomegalovirus exposure and HLA in healthy donors. Turning to the study itself: Researchers found that just over 80% of around 400 genotyped donors fell within the Caucasian-associated ancestry cluster. Study outcomes and limitations: Highly shared variants forming one cluster were likely a sequencing artifact. Most sequenced TCRs were rare (though some public TCRs occurred in many donors).

Concerning this clone itself: As yet, its antigen is unknown.

PCR was performed using 60 Vbeta and 13 Jbeta primers. The method was immunoSEQ multiplex PCR; TCRdb's version includes in-frame clones alone and lacks a portion of them. The data show about 96,000 clones, and the top ten clones hold 3.4%. V dropped 3 bases and J dropped 5 bases, with 18 bases sitting between them. CDR1 is SGHKS and CDR2 is YYEKEE in the germline V gene (reference sequence). This CDR3 spans 15 amino acids. The sample comprised PBMCs. This clonotype was sampled from a woman aged 30 to 39 in good health and CMV-seronegative. The chain employs TRBV5-5 and TRBJ2-7, with D perhaps TRBD2 (5 bases). This CDR3 reads CASSSGGWGVDEQYF. The CDR3 bases are TGTGCCAGCAGCTCTGGAGGATGGGGAGTCGACGAGCAGTACTTC.